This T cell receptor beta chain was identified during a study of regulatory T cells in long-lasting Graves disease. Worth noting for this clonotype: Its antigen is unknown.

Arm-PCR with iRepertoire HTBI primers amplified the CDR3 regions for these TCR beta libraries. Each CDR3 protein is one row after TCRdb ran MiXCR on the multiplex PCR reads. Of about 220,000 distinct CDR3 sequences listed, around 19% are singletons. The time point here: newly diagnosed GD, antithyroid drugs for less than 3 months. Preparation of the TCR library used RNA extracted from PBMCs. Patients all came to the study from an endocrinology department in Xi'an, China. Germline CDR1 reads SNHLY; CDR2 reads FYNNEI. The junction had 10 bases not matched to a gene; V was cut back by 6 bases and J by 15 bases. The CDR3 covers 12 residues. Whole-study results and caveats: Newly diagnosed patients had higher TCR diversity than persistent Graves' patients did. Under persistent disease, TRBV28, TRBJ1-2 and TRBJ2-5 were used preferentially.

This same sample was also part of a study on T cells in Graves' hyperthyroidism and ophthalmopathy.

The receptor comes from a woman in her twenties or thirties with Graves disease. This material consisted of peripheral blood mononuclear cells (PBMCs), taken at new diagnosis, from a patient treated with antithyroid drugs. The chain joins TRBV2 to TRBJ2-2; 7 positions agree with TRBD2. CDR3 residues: CASSRNTGGLFF. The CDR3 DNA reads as TGTGCCAGCAGCAGGAACACCGGGGGGTTGTTTTTT.